This paragraph covers one TCR beta chain sequence. No antigen is known for it. This entry belongs to a study of T cell repertoires in cytomegalovirus infection. As for the study in general: Matching HLA type, along with CMV infection, was indicated by public TCR beta signatures. Study results and caveats: HLA-C-restricted CMV clonotypes gave the most frequent clonotype in two of eight donors.

This CDR3 has 15 residues. In germline, CDR1 is LGHNT, CDR2 FRNRAP. The ends lost 5 bases at V and 2 bases at J; junction bases unmatched: 6. In TCRdb, the reads were re-called with MiXCR into one record per CDR3 protein. The sample lists approximately 100,000 distinct CDR3 sequences, approximately 45% occurring once. This specimen was CD8+ T cells from cultured PBMCs, taken from culture after CMV antigen stimulation. The clonotype originates from a human donor in good health (CMV status not recorded). Some clones in this sample may be carry-over from other donors' samples. J is TRBJ2-7 and V is TRBV12-5, with 10 bases that match TRBD1. The CDR3 spells CASGDRGHPTYEQYF. The CDR3 DNA follows: TGTGCTAGTGGTGACAGGGGGCACCCGACCTACGAGCAGTACTTC.